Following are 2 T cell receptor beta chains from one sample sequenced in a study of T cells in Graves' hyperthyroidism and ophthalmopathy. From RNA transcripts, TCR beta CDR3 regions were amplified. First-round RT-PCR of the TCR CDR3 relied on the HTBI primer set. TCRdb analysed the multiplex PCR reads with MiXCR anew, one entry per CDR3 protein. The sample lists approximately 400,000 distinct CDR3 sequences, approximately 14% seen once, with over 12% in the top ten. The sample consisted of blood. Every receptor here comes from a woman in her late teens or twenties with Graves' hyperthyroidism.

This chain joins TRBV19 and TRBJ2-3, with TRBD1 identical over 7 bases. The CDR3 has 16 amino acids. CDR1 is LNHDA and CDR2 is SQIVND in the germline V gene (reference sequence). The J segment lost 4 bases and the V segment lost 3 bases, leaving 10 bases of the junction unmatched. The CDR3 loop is CASSMLGTESADTQYF. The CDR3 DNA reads TGTGCCAGTAGTATGCTGGGGACAGAATCCGCAGATACGCAGTATTTT.

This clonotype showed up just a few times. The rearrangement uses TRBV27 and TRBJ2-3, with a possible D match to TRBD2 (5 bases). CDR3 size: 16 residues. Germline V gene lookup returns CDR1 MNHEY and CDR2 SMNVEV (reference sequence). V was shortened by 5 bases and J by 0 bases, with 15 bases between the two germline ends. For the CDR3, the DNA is TGTGCCAGCAGTCCGTTGAGGGTACTTAGCACAGATACGCAGTATTTT. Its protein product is CASSPLRVLSTDTQYF.